A selection of T cell receptor beta chains follows, all from one sample in a study of T-cell reconstitution after alpha-beta-depleted transplantation in children. In TCRdb, the PCR reads were re-called with MiXCR into one record per CDR3 protein. The table includes some 500,000 distinct CDR3 sequences, 15% to 20% detected once. Specimen: PBMCs from the stem cell graft donor, collected from the stem cell graft. The source is a human donor who donated a stem cell graft to a child with acute lymphoblastic leukemia. Each CDR3 is given with its conserved first and last residue. Each record gives: D gene, J gene, V gene, clone size, CDR3 DNA, CDR3 protein. A D gene is named only where the DNA matches it firmly. Not every row has a clone size; where given, it reads once, few, many or a size class.

d_gene: TRBD2; j_gene: TRBJ2-1; v_gene: TRBV10-3; abundance: .; CDR3nt: TGTGCCATCCTAGCGGGAGCTAGAAGTGAGCAGTTCTTC; CDR3aa: CAILAGARSEQFF
d_gene: TRBD2; j_gene: TRBJ2-1; v_gene: TRBV12-3/TRBV12-4; abundance: .; CDR3nt: TGTGCCAGCAGCCTTAGCGGGGCCACCTACAATGAGCAGTTCTTC; CDR3aa: CASSLSGATYNEQFF
d_gene: .; j_gene: TRBJ2-7; v_gene: TRBV5-1; abundance: .; CDR3nt: TGCGCCAGCAACCGCGGAACCTCCTACGAGCAGTACTTC; CDR3aa: CASNRGTSYEQYF
d_gene: .; j_gene: TRBJ1-1; v_gene: TRBV5-1; abundance: many; CDR3nt: TGCGCCAGCAGCTTGGAACAGAACACTGAAGCTTTCTTT; CDR3aa: CASSLEQNTEAFF
d_gene: .; j_gene: TRBJ2-1; v_gene: TRBV12-3/TRBV12-4; abundance: few; CDR3nt: TGTGCCAGCAGTGGGGGCGTCGGGTTTTACAATGAGCAGTTCTTC; CDR3aa: CASSGGVGFYNEQFF
d_gene: .; j_gene: TRBJ2-1; v_gene: TRBV11-1; abundance: .; CDR3nt: TGTGCCAGCAGCTCGCCCCTTGGGGGGACGAGCTCCTACAATGAGCAGTTCTTC; CDR3aa: CASSSPLGGTSSYNEQFF
d_gene: .; j_gene: TRBJ2-3; v_gene: TRBV7-8; abundance: .; CDR3nt: TGTGCCAGCAGCAAAGTCGGGGGTACAGATACGCAGTATTTT; CDR3aa: CASSKVGGTDTQYF
d_gene: .; j_gene: TRBJ1-1; v_gene: TRBV3-1; abundance: few; CDR3nt: TGTGCCAGCAGCCAAGGGGGCCGGGGCCGAGTGACTGAAGCTTTCTTT; CDR3aa: CASSQGGRGRVTEAFF
d_gene: TRBD1; j_gene: TRBJ2-3; v_gene: TRBV6-5; abundance: .; CDR3nt: TGTGCCAGCAGTTACGCGGGACAGGGGATGGATACGCAGTATTTT; CDR3aa: CASSYAGQGMDTQYF
d_gene: TRBD1; j_gene: TRBJ2-7; v_gene: TRBV7-3; abundance: few; CDR3nt: TGTGCCAGCAGCTTGAGGACAGGGAGAAACGAGCAGTACTTC; CDR3aa: CASSLRTGRNEQYF
d_gene: .; j_gene: TRBJ2-3; v_gene: TRBV11-2; abundance: many; CDR3nt: TGTGCCAGCAGCTCCCACACAGATACGCAGTATTTT; CDR3aa: CASSSHTDTQYF
d_gene: TRBD2; j_gene: TRBJ2-7; v_gene: TRBV18; abundance: .; CDR3nt: TGTGCCAGCGCGCGGGGGGAGTTCTCCTACGAGCAGTACTTC; CDR3aa: CASARGEFSYEQYF
d_gene: TRBD1; j_gene: TRBJ1-1; v_gene: TRBV5-1; abundance: .; CDR3nt: TGCGCCAGCAGCTTGGATGGACAGGGGGCTTTCACTGAAGCTTTCTTT; CDR3aa: CASSLDGQGAFTEAFF
d_gene: TRBD2; j_gene: TRBJ2-1; v_gene: TRBV2; abundance: .; CDR3nt: TGTGCCAGCAGTCTTTCTTCGACTAGCGGGAAATACAATGAGCAGTTCTTC; CDR3aa: CASSLSSTSGKYNEQFF
d_gene: .; j_gene: TRBJ2-7; v_gene: TRBV12-3/TRBV12-4; abundance: few; CDR3nt: TGTGCCAGCAGTCTCAGTGGGGACGGCTACGAGCAGTACTTC; CDR3aa: CASSLSGDGYEQYF
d_gene: .; j_gene: TRBJ1-2; v_gene: TRBV5-1; abundance: .; CDR3nt: TGCGCCAGCAGCTTTGGGGACCTCTATGGCTACACCTTC; CDR3aa: CASSFGDLYGYTF
d_gene: .; j_gene: TRBJ2-5; v_gene: TRBV15; abundance: .; CDR3nt: TGTGCCACCAGCAGGGACCGAACGCGAGAGACCCAGTACTTC; CDR3aa: CATSRDRTRETQYF
d_gene: .; j_gene: TRBJ2-2; v_gene: TRBV12-3/TRBV12-4; abundance: few; CDR3nt: TGTGCCAGCAGTACGACCTTAATATTGAACACCGGGGAGCTGTTTTTT; CDR3aa: CASSTTLILNTGELFF
d_gene: .; j_gene: TRBJ2-1; v_gene: TRBV12-3/TRBV12-4; abundance: .; CDR3nt: TGTGCCAGCAGTTTATCCACTTTGTTCAATGAGCAGTTCTTC; CDR3aa: CASSLSTLFNEQFF
d_gene: TRBD2; j_gene: TRBJ2-5; v_gene: TRBV4-2; abundance: .; CDR3nt: TGTGCCAGCAGCCAAAGAGGTAGCGGGAGTGGGACCCAGTACTTC; CDR3aa: CASSQRGSGSGTQYF
d_gene: .; j_gene: TRBJ2-7; v_gene: TRBV12-3/TRBV12-4; abundance: .; CDR3nt: TGTGCCAGCACAGATGGGACTGCATCCTACGAGCAGTACTTC; CDR3aa: CASTDGTASYEQYF
d_gene: .; j_gene: TRBJ1-2; v_gene: TRBV6-1; abundance: few; CDR3nt: TGTGCCAGCAGCCAGCCTGGTGGAGGGAGCGCCCATGGCTACACCTTC; CDR3aa: CASSQPGGGSAHGYTF
d_gene: TRBD1; j_gene: TRBJ2-5; v_gene: TRBV24-1; abundance: .; CDR3nt: TGTGCCACCAGTGAGTCCGGGACAGGGGGCTGGGAGACCCAGTACTTC; CDR3aa: CATSESGTGGWETQYF
d_gene: TRBD1; j_gene: TRBJ1-2; v_gene: TRBV12-3/TRBV12-4; abundance: .; CDR3nt: TGTGCCAGCAGTTTTGGGGCAGGGGGTTACTATGGCTACACCTTC; CDR3aa: CASSFGAGGYYGYTF
d_gene: .; j_gene: TRBJ1-3; v_gene: TRBV5-1; abundance: .; CDR3nt: TGCGCCAGCAGCCGCCTGGACCCCATTGCTGGAAACACCATATATTTT; CDR3aa: CASSRLDPIAGNTIYF
d_gene: .; j_gene: TRBJ1-1; v_gene: TRBV12-3/TRBV12-4; abundance: many; CDR3nt: TGTGCCAGCAGTTTACTGGGCATGAACACTGAAGCTTTCTTT; CDR3aa: CASSLLGMNTEAFF